A single sample gave rise to the 28 T cell receptor beta chains below, sequenced in a study of shared clonotypes between healthy human individuals. CD45RO-negative, CCR7-selected cells formed the naive CD8 fraction, which excluded terminally differentiated effector memory CD45RA+ cells. The table came from immunoSEQ multiplex PCR; TCRdb's copy has only in-frame clones and leaves some out. The sample yields millions of clones, approximately 94% seen once. Sequenced input: naive CD8+ T cells sorted from blood. These receptors all stem from a man between 18 and 29 years old in good health.

CDR3 bases: TGCGCCAGCAGCTTGGGACTCGAAAACATTCAGTACTTC. Translation: CASSLGLENIQYF. The chain couples TRBV5-1 to TRBJ2-4; D is unclear. Germline CDR1 SGHRS, CDR2 YFSETQ. V was cut by 0 bases and J by 5 bases, with 6 bases left in between. This CDR3 contains 13 residues.

The rearrangement joins TRBV19 to TRBJ2-7; 9 bases match TRBD1. Germline V gene data show CDR1 as LNHDA and CDR2 as SQIVND (reference sequence). V was clipped by 3 bases and J by 2 bases; unmatched bases: 5. The CDR3 covers 15 residues. The CDR3 sequence: CASSILGQGTYEQYF. In DNA, the CDR3 is TGTGCCAGTAGTATTTTGGGACAGGGTACCTACGAGCAGTACTTC.

The V gene is TRBV5-8, the J gene TRBJ2-1; D gene uncertain. The germline V gene encodes CDR1 SGHTS and CDR2 YDEGEE. Trimming took 1 base from V and 10 from J, leaving 9 bases between them. This CDR3 has 12 amino acids. The CDR3 coding sequence is TGTGCCAGCAGCTTGTTCCTCCGGGAGCAGTTCTTC. It is translated as CASSLFLREQFF.

The CDR3 DNA is TGTGCCAGCAGCTCAGGGCAAAGCTATGGCTACACCTTC. Translation gives CASSSGQSYGYTF. The chain links TRBV5-6 to TRBJ1-2; weak D call: TRBD1 (5 bases). The CDR3 runs 13 residues. Trimming shortened V by 3 bases and J by 4 bases, and 10 bases separated the two germline ends. Germline CDR1 SGHDT, CDR2 YYEEEE.

The genes are TRBV11-2 and TRBJ2-7, with TRBD2 matching over 13 bases. CDR3 length equals 19 residues. Germline CDR1 reads SGHAT; CDR2 reads FQNNGV. V shed 4 bases and J 1 base; nucleotides not matched to a gene: 13. The CDR3 DNA follows: TGTGCCAGCAGCTCAGCCCCAAGACTAGCGGGAGGCCAATCCTACGAGCAGTACTTC. Translated: CASSSAPRLAGGQSYEQYF.

This chain joins TRBV28 and TRBJ2-7; 9 bases are a match to TRBD1. CDR3 length: 12 amino acids. CDR1 is MDHEN and CDR2 is SYDVKM in the germline V gene. Unmatched junction bases numbered 5, after V lost 8 bases and J lost 6 bases. CDR3 sequence (DNA): TGTGCCAGCCGGACAGGGGTAGGCGAGCAGTACTTC. It is translated as CASRTGVGEQYF.

J is TRBJ2-1 and V is TRBV12-5; TRBD2 matches 9 bases. Germline V gene sequence: CDR1 LGHNT, CDR2 FRNRAP. This CDR3 region has 17 residues. The ends lost 2 bases at V and 1 base at J; junction bases unmatched: 6. The CDR3 DNA is TGTGCTAGTGGTTTGTGGGCTAGCGGGGTTTCCTACAATGAGCAGTTCTTC. This encodes CASGLWASGVSYNEQFF. Based on the CDR3 plus reference TRBV12-5 and TRBJ2-1, the full variable domain is DARVTQTPRHKVTEMGQEVTMRCQPILGHNTVFWYRQTMMQGLELLAYFRNRAPLDDSGMPKDRFSAEMPDATLATLKIQPSEPRDSAVYFCASGLWASGVSYNEQFFGPGTRLTVL.

The chain recombines TRBV4-3 with TRBJ1-1; possibly TRBD1 for D (5 bases). Trimming left V 1 base short and J 4 bases short, with 16 bases between. From germline, CDR1 is LGHNA and CDR2 YSLEER. CDR3 length: 16 residues. CDR3 in amino acids: CASSQGVTRAGTEAFF. The CDR3 DNA follows: TGCGCCAGCAGCCAAGGAGTGACCAGGGCAGGCACTGAAGCTTTCTTT.

DNA for the CDR3: TGCGCCAGCAGTGAGGGTATAAACACCGGGGAGCTGTTTTTT. This translates into CASSEGINTGELFF. The chain uses TRBV10-1 and TRBJ2-2; unclear D gene. The CDR3 consists of 14 residues. Germline V CDR1 and CDR2: WNHNN, SYGVQD (reference sequence). V was trimmed by 2 bases and J by 2 bases, leaving 6 bases between them.

The chain joins TRBV10-3 to TRBJ2-6; a possible D gene is TRBD1 (5 bases). The CDR3 loop spans 15 amino acids. The V gene's germline CDR1 is ENHRY and CDR2 SYGVKD. Trimming pared 10 bases from V and 0 bases from J, leaving 13 bases between. CDR3 sequence (DNA): TGTGCCACCGAGGACACCTTCTCTGGGGCCAACGTCCTGACTTTC. Protein product: CATEDTFSGANVLTF.

This clone was observed a single time. This sample includes further DNA sequences coding for the same CDR3. The V call is TRBV27, the J call TRBJ1-5; no clear D. The V and J ends lost 4 bases and 1 base respectively, with 8 bases between them. This CDR3 is 14 amino acids long. Germline loops: CDR1 MNHEY, CDR2 SMNVEV (reference sequence). The CDR3 loop reads CASSSGSSNQPQHF. For the CDR3, the DNA is TGTGCCAGCAGTTCCGGGAGCAGCAATCAGCCCCAGCATTTT.

This clone was seen a single time. This chain uses TRBV30 with TRBJ2-5, with D possibly TRBD2 on 5 matching bases. The length of the CDR3 is 13 residues. Germline CDR1 GTSNPN, CDR2 SVGIG (reference sequence). Trimming stripped 2 bases from V and 4 bases from J, with 11 bases between. CDR3: CAWSNEGPETQYF. The CDR3, as DNA: TGTGCCTGGAGTAATGAGGGTCCAGAGACCCAGTACTTC.

This rearrangement joins TRBV5-5 to TRBJ1-2; 9 nucleotides match TRBD1. V shed 5 bases and J 5 bases; nucleotides not matched to a gene: 7. The length of the CDR3 is 14 residues. Germline V lookup: CDR1 SGHKS, CDR2 YYEKEE (reference sequence). The CDR3 bases are TGTGCCAGCAGATATACGACAGGGGGTTATGGCTACACCTTC. This sequence encodes CASRYTTGGYGYTF. The whole variable domain, filled in from reference TRBV5-5 and TRBJ1-2, reads DAGVTQSPTHLIKTRGQQVTLRCSPISGHKSVSWYQQVLGQGPQFIFQYYEKEERGRGNFPDRFSARQFPNYSSELNVNALLLGDSALYLCASRYTTGGYGYTFGSGTRLTVV.

The chain uses TRBV13 and TRBJ2-7; the D gene is possibly TRBD1 (5 bases). Germline loops: CDR1 PRHDT, CDR2 FYEKMQ (reference sequence). This CDR3 comprises 14 residues. V was shortened by 4 bases and J by 0 bases, with 10 bases between the two germline ends. The CDR3 DNA reads as TGTGCCAGCAGCTCCGGACATAGCTCCTACGAGCAGTACTTC. This sequence encodes CASSSGHSSYEQYF.

This chain uses TRBV29-1 with TRBJ2-5; TRBD2 matches 10 bases. Trimming at V came to 3 bases and at J to 5 bases, leaving 12 bases not matched to a gene. This CDR3 is built from 16 residues. Germline V gene data show CDR1 as SQVTM and CDR2 as ANQGSEA. The CDR3 loop is CSVETGSGRAPETQYF. The CDR3 DNA reads as TGCAGCGTTGAGACGGGAAGCGGGAGGGCACCGGAGACCCAGTACTTC.

This chain links TRBV2 with TRBJ2-2; no reliable D call. The germline gives CDR1 SNHLY, CDR2 FYNNEI. The CDR3 sequence is 13 residues long. The V end lost 3 bases, the J end lost 4 bases, and 6 bases lay between the germline ends. The CDR3 DNA sequence: TGTGCCAGCAGTGACCACAGCACCGGGGAGCTGTTTTTT. It yields the protein CASSDHSTGELFF.

The table lists this clone with a count of one. The chain is built from TRBV6-1 and TRBJ1-4; 7 bases map to TRBD1. With V trimmed by 4 bases and J by 4 bases, 9 bases remained unmatched. The CDR3 is 16 amino acids. CDR1 and CDR2 from the germline V gene are MNHNS and SASEGT. CDR3 sequence: CASSVQKGQLNEKLFF. The CDR3 coding sequence is TGTGCCAGCAGTGTTCAGAAGGGACAGCTTAATGAAAAACTGTTTTTT.

Concerning this clone: Other DNA sequences in this sample translate to the same CDR3. The rearrangement joins TRBV19 to TRBJ1-5; D not certain. The CDR3 is made up of 15 amino acids. Germline V gene data show CDR1 as LNHDA and CDR2 as SQIVND (reference sequence). V lost 2 bases and J lost 0, with 8 bases in between. Here the CDR3 reads CASSITDYSNQPQHF. Here the CDR3 DNA reads TGTGCCAGTAGTATAACAGACTATAGCAATCAGCCCCAGCATTTT.

In DNA, the CDR3 is TGTGCCAGCAGCTTGGTGCGGTCAAATACCGGGGAGCTGTTTTTT. Translated, it gives CASSLVRSNTGELFF. This rearrangement joins TRBV5-6 to TRBJ2-2; D is unclear. CDR3 size: 15 residues. The germline CDR1 and CDR2 sequences are SGHDT and YYEEEE. V was clipped by 0 bases and J by 5 bases, with 11 bases between them.

This sequence joins TRBV5-1 and TRBJ2-2; D tentatively fits TRBD1 or TRBD2 (5 bases each). V shed 4 bases and J shed 3 bases, with 19 bases lying between them. Per germline, CDR1 SGHRS and CDR2 YFSETQ. This CDR3 has 17 residues. DNA for the CDR3: TGCGCCAGCAGCCCCCCGGGGTTACAGGCGTACACCGGGGAGCTGTTTTTT. Translating gives CASSPPGLQAYTGELFF. The complete variable domain, with remaining parts taken from reference TRBV5-1 and TRBJ2-2, reads KAGVTQTPRYLIKTRGQQVTLSCSPISGHRSVSWYQQTPGQGLQFLFEYFSETQRNKGNFPGRFSGRQFSNSRSEMNVSTLELGDSALYLCASSPPGLQAYTGELFFGEGSRLTVL.

The gene calls are TRBV7-6 and TRBJ2-1; 15 bases align to TRBD2. Germline trimming cut 4 bases from V and 3 bases from J; bases unmatched to any gene: 4. The CDR3 runs to 17 residues. CDR1 is SGHVS and CDR2 is FNYEAQ in the germline V gene. CDR3 sequence: CASSSGLAGGHYNEQFF. CDR3 coding DNA: TGTGCCAGCAGCTCGGGACTAGCGGGGGGACACTACAATGAGCAGTTCTTC.

The rearrangement uses TRBV4-1 and TRBJ2-1, with D perhaps matching TRBD1 or TRBD2 (5 bases each). Germline loops: CDR1 MGHRA, CDR2 YSYEKL. Trimming cost V 1 base and J 7 bases, with 17 bases left between them. The CDR3 totals 16 residues. The CDR3 DNA reads as TGCGCCAGCAGCCAAGGTATGGGACCGCTGGGGAATGAGCAGTTCTTC. Translation gives CASSQGMGPLGNEQFF.

The gene calls are TRBV4-2 and TRBJ1-1; the D is unclear. Germline V gene sequence: CDR1 LGHNA, CDR2 YNFKEQ. V was trimmed by 0 bases and J by 4 bases, leaving 12 bases between them. The CDR3 consists of 15 residues. The CDR3 is CASSQEIGDGTEAFF. In nucleotides, the CDR3 is TGTGCCAGCAGCCAAGAGATCGGGGATGGCACTGAAGCTTTCTTT.

The V call is TRBV12-5, the J call TRBJ2-5; D is ambiguous. In germline, CDR1 is LGHNT, CDR2 FRNRAP. This CDR3 contains 14 residues. V was trimmed by 6 bases and J by 3 bases, leaving 14 bases between them. This CDR3 is CASGVDGWEETQYF. The CDR3 DNA reads as TGTGCTAGTGGGGTGGACGGGTGGGAAGAGACCCAGTACTTC.

The chain has TRBV6-6 and TRBJ2-7; D is possibly TRBD1 (6 bases). Trimming cost V 4 bases and J 6 bases, with 10 bases left between them. Germline V CDR1 and CDR2: MNHNY, SVGAGI (reference sequence). CDR3 length: 12 amino acids. The CDR3 loop reads CASSFNRAEQYF. The CDR3 DNA reads TGTGCCAGCAGTTTCAACAGGGCCGAGCAGTACTTC.

V is TRBV6-5 and J is TRBJ1-1; tentative D call: TRBD1 (5 bases). The germline CDR1 and CDR2 sequences are MNHEY and SVGAGI. CDR3 size: 16 residues. The V end lost 0 bases, the J end lost 6 bases, and 17 bases lay between the germline ends. Here the CDR3 DNA reads TGTGCCAGCAGTTACTCGCGGATGGGGCCTGGGGCTGAAGCTTTCTTT. Translation gives CASSYSRMGPGAEAFF.

The chain carries TRBV19 and TRBJ1-2, with a possible D match to TRBD1 (6 bases). The germline V gene encodes CDR1 LNHDA and CDR2 SQIVND (reference sequence). The CDR3 contains 16 residues. Trimming took off 4 bases at V and 2 bases at J, with 17 bases between the two ends. Here the CDR3 DNA reads TGTGCCAGTAGTACCCCGCCGGGGAGGGGGAACTATGGCTACACCTTC. Its translation is CASSTPPGRGNYGYTF.

The gene calls are TRBV7-2 and TRBJ2-2; D gene ambiguous. The CDR3 totals 15 residues. CDR1 and CDR2 from the germline V gene are SGHTA and FQGNSA. V dropped 3 bases and J dropped 6 bases, with 14 bases sitting between them. CDR3 region: CASSFWLDSAGELFF. The CDR3 DNA reads TGTGCCAGCAGCTTTTGGTTAGACTCGGCCGGGGAGCTGTTTTTT.